This T cell receptor beta chain comes out of a study of human T cells and chemical hapten exposure. Study findings and constraints: Versus controls, expanded TCRs had significantly more large CDR3 similarity clusters.

Time point reported: patch test 3, about 24 weeks after DPC sensitization. Documented treatment: therapeutic diphenylcyclopropenone sensitization with weekly scalp DPC. TCRdb fed the RACE reads into MiXCR, producing one record per CDR3 protein. The data show more than 150,000 distinct CDR3 sequences, roughly a quarter seen once. CDR3 length: 14 amino acids. Germline lookup yields CDR1 MDHEN and CDR2 SYDVKM. For this clonotype: Its cognate antigen is unknown.

The chain uses TRBV28 and TRBJ2-4; D is uncertain. The sample in question was whole blood, obtained in connection with sensitization to the hapten diphenylcyclopropenone (DPC). This receptor was identified in a woman aged 40-49 years with alopecia areata. Some clones in this sample may be carry-over from other donors' samples. The CDR3 loop is CVTNHGNGENIQYF. CDR3 bases: TGTGTCACCAACCATGGCAATGGCGAAAACATTCAGTACTTC.